The sequence of this T cell receptor (beta chain) was determined in a study of siplizumab effects on memory and regulatory T cells. Whole-study findings and limits: In controls, 25% to 30% of mappable alloreactive CD4+ clones were Treg-derived on average, versus about 65% with siplizumab. No more than a minor fraction of alloreactive clones could be traced back to unstimulated subsets.

V was clipped by 0 bases and J by 1 base, with 10 bases between them. The CDR3 spans 15 residues. CDR1 is MGHRA, CDR2 YSYEKL, per germline. A word on this clone: The antigen remains undetermined.

Every sample had about 100,000 of its TCR templates assayed. The method was immunoSEQ multiplex PCR; TCRdb's version includes in-frame clones alone and lacks a portion of them. The sample lists roughly 62,000 clones, approximately 93% seen once, with less than 45% in the top ten. The sequenced material came from CD8+ T cells sorted from blood. The sequence derives from a human donor in good health. J is TRBJ2-7 and V is TRBV4-1; D assignment may be TRBD1 or TRBD2 (5 bases each). The CDR3 protein is CASSQESRESYEQYF. CDR3 bases: TGCGCCAGCAGCCAAGAGTCCAGGGAGTCCTACGAGCAGTACTTC.